Presented here are 19 T cell receptor beta chains from one specimen sequenced in a study of cytomegalovirus exposure and HLA in healthy donors. The primer mix had 60 Vbeta and 13 Jbeta primers. Method: immunoSEQ multiplex PCR; TCRdb's copy keeps in-frame clones and lacks some. The sample carries 150,000 to 200,000 clones, over 75% recorded once. The sample was PBMCs. The receptors here all came from a woman aged 18 to 35 in good health and CMV-seronegative.

On this clone itself: Other DNA sequences of this sample code for an identical CDR3. The chain is built from TRBV18 and TRBJ2-7; TRBD1 aligns across 8 bases. V shed 3 bases, J shed 0 bases, and the junction held 1 base outside the gene matches. The CDR3 runs 14 residues. Germline V lookup: CDR1 KGHSH, CDR2 LQKENI. The CDR3 sequence: CASSPGTGSYEQYF. The CDR3 nucleotides are TGTGCCAGCTCACCGGGGACAGGCTCCTACGAGCAGTACTTC.

This clone was detected once. The chain carries TRBV15 and TRBJ2-3, with 9 bases matching TRBD2. In germline, CDR1 is LNHNV, CDR2 YYDKDF (reference sequence). The CDR3 is made up of 17 amino acids. Trimming cost V 0 bases and J 9 bases; bases outside gene matches: 13. Here the CDR3 reads CATSRDHPGGSGGTQYF. The CDR3 nucleotides read TGTGCCACCAGCAGAGATCACCCTGGTGGGAGCGGGGGGACGCAGTATTTT. Combining the CDR3 with reference TRBV15 and TRBJ2-3 gives the whole variable domain DAMVIQNPRYQVTQFGKPVTLSCSQTLNHNVMYWYQQKSSQAPKLLFHYYDKDFNNEADTPDNFQSRRPNTSFCFLDIRSPGLGDTAMYLCATSRDHPGGSGGTQYFGPGTRLTVL.

The chain combines TRBV10-2 with TRBJ2-7, with TRBD2 identical over 7 bases. Germline V CDR1 and CDR2: WSHSY, SAAADI. Trimming cost V 6 bases and J 0 bases; bases outside gene matches: 2. The CDR3 spans 13 residues. CDR3 protein: CASRKRGSYEQYF. The CDR3 bases are TGCGCCAGCAGAAAGCGGGGCTCCTACGAGCAGTACTTC.

The chain joins TRBV19 to TRBJ2-5; D gene uncertain. Trimming cost V 8 bases and J 2 bases, with 12 bases left between them. The germline gives CDR1 LNHDA, CDR2 SQIVND (reference sequence). CDR3 size: 13 residues. CDR3: CASCNTVQETQYF. The CDR3 coding sequence is TGTGCCAGTTGTAATACGGTACAAGAGACCCAGTACTTC.

The chain couples TRBV5-8 to TRBJ1-5; no clear D. Germline CDR1 and CDR2: SGHTS and YDEGEE. The CDR3 loop spans 13 amino acids. V was shortened by 5 bases and J by 3 bases, with 9 bases between the two germline ends. DNA of the CDR3: TGTGCCAGCAGACGGGATCTCAATCAGCCCCAGCATTTT. Residues: CASRRDLNQPQHF.

This chain joins TRBV27 and TRBJ2-1, with 8 bases fitting TRBD2. V shed 5 bases and J 8 bases; nucleotides not matched to a gene: 8. The CDR3 extends over 14 amino acids. Germline CDR1 and CDR2: MNHEY and SMNVEV (reference sequence). For the CDR3, the DNA is TGTGCCAGCAGTCGTCCAGCGGGAGTTGATGAGCAGTTCTTC. This translates into CASSRPAGVDEQFF.

This chain links TRBV30 with TRBJ2-3; D remains unclear. CDR3 length equals 11 residues. V was shortened by 2 bases and J by 5 bases, with 5 bases between the two germline ends. The germline gives CDR1 GTSNPN, CDR2 SVGIG (reference sequence). The CDR3 is CAWSKQDTQYF. The CDR3 DNA reads as TGTGCCTGGAGTAAACAAGATACGCAGTATTTT.

CDR3 nucleotides: TGCGCCAGCAGCCGTCAACAGGGGGTCCTTGAGGCAACTAATGAAAAACTGTTTTTT. Translation: CASSRQQGVLEATNEKLFF. The chain recombines TRBV4-1 with TRBJ1-4, with 8 nucleotides matching TRBD1. There are 19 residues in the CDR3. J lost 0 bases, V lost 4 bases, and 13 bases had no gene match. Per germline, CDR1 MGHRA and CDR2 YSYEKL.

CDR3 sequence reads: CASSGVTGSGYTF. The DNA for the CDR3 is TGTGCCAGCAGCGGGGTAACAGGGTCGGGCTACACCTTC. The chain couples TRBV13 to TRBJ1-2; tentative D call: TRBD1 (6 bases). This CDR3 has 13 residues. Trimming stripped 5 bases from V and 8 bases from J, with 15 bases between. Germline V lookup: CDR1 PRHDT, CDR2 FYEKMQ (reference sequence).

This sequence joins TRBV9 and TRBJ2-3, with D possibly TRBD2 on 6 matching bases. Germline V gene sequence: CDR1 SGDLS, CDR2 YYNGEE. The CDR3 spans 16 residues. The V and J ends lost 4 bases and 0 bases respectively, with 15 bases between them. The DNA of the CDR3 is TGTGCCAGCAGCCCACGTACGCGGGGTAGCACAGATACGCAGTATTTT. It is translated as CASSPRTRGSTDTQYF.

This clone has just a few counts. This chain uses TRBV6-6 with TRBJ1-5; TRBD1 agrees at 10 bases. CDR1 and CDR2 from the germline V gene are MNHNY and SVGAGI (reference sequence). The CDR3 spans 15 residues. Trimming at V came to 6 bases and at J to 7 bases, leaving 9 bases not matched to a gene. The CDR3 DNA reads as TGTGCCAGCAGCAACCCCGGGACAGGGGTGCAGCCCCAGCATTTT. This gives the protein CASSNPGTGVQPQHF.

Only a few counts were recorded for this clone. V gene TRBV6-1 combines with J gene TRBJ2-3, with TRBD2 identical over 8 bases. CDR3 length equals 15 residues. CDR1 and CDR2 from the germline V gene are MNHNS and SASEGT. V shed 7 bases and J 6 bases; nucleotides not matched to a gene: 12. The CDR3 loop is CASKEGASGRDTQYF. Here the CDR3 DNA reads TGTGCCAGCAAAGAAGGGGCTAGCGGGCGGGATACGCAGTATTTT.

The chain carries TRBV5-1 and TRBJ1-5; D remains ambiguous. The CDR3 length is 13 residues. Between the trimmed V and J ends, which lost 5 bases and 5 bases, there was a span of 11 bases. Per germline, CDR1 SGHRS and CDR2 YFSETQ. The CDR3 nucleotides are TGCGCCAGCAGATGGGGAGACTATCAGCCCCAGCATTTT. Its protein is CASRWGDYQPQHF.

This clone was counted only a few times. CDR3 in DNA: TGTGCCTCGTCCCGGGACAAACGGAGCTCCTATAATTCACCCCTCCACTTT. Its protein is CASSRDKRSSYNSPLHF. The V and J genes are TRBV30 and TRBJ1-6; maybe TRBD1 (6 bases). V dropped 7 bases and J dropped 0 bases, with 19 bases sitting between them. Germline V lookup: CDR1 GTSNPN, CDR2 SVGIG (reference sequence). The CDR3 sequence is 17 residues long.

The V and J genes are TRBV18 and TRBJ2-2; the D gene is possibly TRBD1 (5 bases). Germline-derived CDR1 and CDR2 are KGHSH and LQKENI. This CDR3 comprises 14 residues. V was shortened by 3 bases and J by 5 bases, with 10 bases between the two germline ends. The CDR3 is CASSPLDTTGELFF. DNA for the CDR3: TGTGCCAGCTCACCCCTGGACACAACCGGGGAGCTGTTTTTT.

The chain uses TRBV18 and TRBJ2-1, with a tentative D call TRBD2 (6 bases). From germline, CDR1 is KGHSH and CDR2 LQKENI. V lost 1 base, J lost 13 bases, and 20 bases lay in between. There are 15 residues in the CDR3. Here the CDR3 DNA reads TGTGCCAGCTCACCACGGGGGGAGGTGCTTTTCGATCAGTTCTTC. Translation: CASSPRGEVLFDQFF. The variable domain in full, completed from reference TRBV18 and TRBJ2-1, reads NAGVMQNPRHLVRRRGQEARLRCSPMKGHSHVYWYRQLPEEGLKFMVYLQKENIIDESGMPKERFSAEFPKEGPSILRIQQVVRGDSAAYFCASSPRGEVLFDQFFGPGTRLTVL.

The chain employs TRBV13 and TRBJ2-1; 11 bases are shared with TRBD1. With 2 bases clipped from V and 9 bases from J, the junction kept 6 bases outside the gene matches. Per germline, CDR1 PRHDT and CDR2 FYEKMQ (reference sequence). This CDR3 region has 15 residues. The CDR3 here is CASSLSGQGAGEQFF. Here the CDR3 DNA reads TGTGCCAGCAGCTTATCTGGACAGGGGGCGGGTGAGCAGTTCTTC.

Written as DNA, the CDR3 is TGCAGCGTGGGGAGCAAGGGCACTGAAGCTTTCTTT. Translating gives CSVGSKGTEAFF. This chain connects TRBV29-1 to TRBJ1-1, with D unclear. Deletions cut 6 bases from V and 4 bases from J, with 12 bases between. Germline V gene lookup returns CDR1 SQVTM and CDR2 ANQGSEA. There are 12 residues in the CDR3.

A word on this clone: This sample includes further DNA sequences coding for the same CDR3. The V gene is TRBV5-6, the J gene TRBJ2-5; D uncertain. V lost 2 bases to trimming and J lost 5 bases, with 7 bases between them. The CDR3 is made up of 12 amino acids. Germline values: CDR1 SGHDT, CDR2 YYEEEE. CDR3 sequence: CASSFVSETQYF. DNA for the CDR3: TGTGCCAGCAGCTTCGTGTCGGAGACCCAGTACTTC.